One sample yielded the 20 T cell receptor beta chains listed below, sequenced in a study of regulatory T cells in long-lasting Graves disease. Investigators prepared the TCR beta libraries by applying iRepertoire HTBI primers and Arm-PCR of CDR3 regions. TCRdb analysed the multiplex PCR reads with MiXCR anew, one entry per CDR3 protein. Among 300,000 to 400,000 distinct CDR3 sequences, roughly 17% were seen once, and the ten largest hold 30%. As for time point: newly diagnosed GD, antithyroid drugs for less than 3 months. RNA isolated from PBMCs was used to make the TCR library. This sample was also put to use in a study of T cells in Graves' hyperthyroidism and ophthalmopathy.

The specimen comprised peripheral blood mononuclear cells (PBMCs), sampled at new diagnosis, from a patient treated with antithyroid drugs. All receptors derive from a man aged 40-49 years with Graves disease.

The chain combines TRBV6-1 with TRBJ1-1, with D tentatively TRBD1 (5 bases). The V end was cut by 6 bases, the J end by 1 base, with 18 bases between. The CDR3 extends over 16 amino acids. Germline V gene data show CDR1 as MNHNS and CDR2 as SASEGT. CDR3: CASRKRVARGNTEAFF. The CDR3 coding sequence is TGTGCCAGCAGGAAGAGGGTGGCTAGGGGGAACACTGAAGCTTTCTTT.

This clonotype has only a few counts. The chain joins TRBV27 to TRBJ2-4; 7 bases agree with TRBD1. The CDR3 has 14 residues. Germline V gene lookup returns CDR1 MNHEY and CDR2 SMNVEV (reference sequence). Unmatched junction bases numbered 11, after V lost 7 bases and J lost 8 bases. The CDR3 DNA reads TGTGCCAGCAAACCGGGACAGAGCAACGACATTCAGTACTTC. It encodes CASKPGQSNDIQYF.

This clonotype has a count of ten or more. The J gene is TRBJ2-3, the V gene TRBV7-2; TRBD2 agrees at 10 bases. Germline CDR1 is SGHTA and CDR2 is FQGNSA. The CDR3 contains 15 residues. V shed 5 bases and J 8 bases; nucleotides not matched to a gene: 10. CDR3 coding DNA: TGTGCCAGCAGCCCTGGGGCTAGCGGGGGAGGTACGCAGTATTTT. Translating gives CASSPGASGGGTQYF.

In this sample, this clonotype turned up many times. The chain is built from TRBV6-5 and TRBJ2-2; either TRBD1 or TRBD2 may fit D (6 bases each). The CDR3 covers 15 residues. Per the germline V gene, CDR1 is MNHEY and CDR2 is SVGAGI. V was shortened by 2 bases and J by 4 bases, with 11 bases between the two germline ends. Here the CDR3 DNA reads TGTGCCAGCAGTTACGGGGGGCCTGGCACCGGGGAGCTGTTTTTT. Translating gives CASSYGGPGTGELFF.

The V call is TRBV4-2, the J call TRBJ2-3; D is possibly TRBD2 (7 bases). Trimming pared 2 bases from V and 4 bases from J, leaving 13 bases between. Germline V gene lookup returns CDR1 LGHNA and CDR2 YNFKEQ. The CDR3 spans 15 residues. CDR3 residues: CASSQRGGVADTQYF. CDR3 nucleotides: TGTGCCAGCAGCCAACGAGGGGGGGTAGCAGATACGCAGTATTTT.

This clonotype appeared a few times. The CDR3 is CASGLVHGEKLFF. The CDR3 DNA reads TGTGCTAGTGGTTTGGTACATGGGGAAAAACTGTTTTTT. V and J are TRBV12-5 and TRBJ1-4; D is unresolved. The CDR3 contains 13 residues. Trimming stripped 0 bases from V and 8 bases from J, with 7 bases between. Germline V CDR1 and CDR2: LGHNT, FRNRAP.

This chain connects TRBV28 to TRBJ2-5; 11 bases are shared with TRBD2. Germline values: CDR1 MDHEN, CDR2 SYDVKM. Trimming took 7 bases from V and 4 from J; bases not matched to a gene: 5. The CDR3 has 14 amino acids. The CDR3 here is CASKLAGVGETQYF. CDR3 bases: TGTGCCAGCAAACTAGCGGGAGTAGGAGAGACCCAGTACTTC. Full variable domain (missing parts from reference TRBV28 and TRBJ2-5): DVKVTQSSRYLVKRTGEKVFLECVQDMDHENMFWYRQDPGLGLRLIYFSYDVKMKEKGDIPEGYSVSREKKERFSLILESASTNQTSMYLCASKLAGVGETQYFGPGTRLLVL.

CDR3 sequence: CASSIIALFRDRDYSGELFF. The CDR3, as DNA: TGTGCCAGTAGTATTATCGCATTGTTCCGGGACAGGGATTACTCCGGGGAGCTGTTTTTT. The chain links TRBV19 to TRBJ2-2, with 9 bases fitting TRBD1. The CDR3 consists of 20 residues. The J segment lost 6 bases and the V segment lost 3 bases, leaving 20 bases of the junction unmatched. Germline values: CDR1 LNHDA, CDR2 SQIVND (reference sequence).

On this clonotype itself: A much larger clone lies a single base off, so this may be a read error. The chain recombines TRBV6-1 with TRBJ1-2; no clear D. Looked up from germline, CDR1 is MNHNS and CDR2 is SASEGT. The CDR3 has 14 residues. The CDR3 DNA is TGTGCCAGCAGACCAACCGGGTCCAACTATGGCCACACCTTC. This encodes CASRPTGSNYGHTF.

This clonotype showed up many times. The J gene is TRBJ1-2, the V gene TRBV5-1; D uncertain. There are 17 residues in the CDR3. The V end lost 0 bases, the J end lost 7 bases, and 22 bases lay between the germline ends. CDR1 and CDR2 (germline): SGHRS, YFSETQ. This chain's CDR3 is CASSLVRGPVPLRGYTF. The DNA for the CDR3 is TGCGCCAGCAGCTTGGTTCGGGGTCCCGTACCTTTACGTGGCTACACCTTC.

CDR3 coding DNA: TGTGCCAGCAGCGACGACAGGGGACCTGAAGCTTTCTTT. Its protein product is CASSDDRGPEAFF. The genes are TRBV6-1 and TRBJ1-1; 8 bases agree with TRBD1. The CDR3 totals 13 residues. CDR1 and CDR2 from the germline V gene are MNHNS and SASEGT. V was pared by 6 bases and J by 6 bases, with 6 bases of the junction left unmatched.

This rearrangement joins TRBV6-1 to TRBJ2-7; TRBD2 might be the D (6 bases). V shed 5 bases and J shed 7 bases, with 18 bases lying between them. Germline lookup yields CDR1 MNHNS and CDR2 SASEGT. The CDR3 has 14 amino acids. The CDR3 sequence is CASSTSGTAGEQYF. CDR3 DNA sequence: TGTGCCAGCAGTACATCCGGGACCGCGGGAGAGCAGTACTTC.

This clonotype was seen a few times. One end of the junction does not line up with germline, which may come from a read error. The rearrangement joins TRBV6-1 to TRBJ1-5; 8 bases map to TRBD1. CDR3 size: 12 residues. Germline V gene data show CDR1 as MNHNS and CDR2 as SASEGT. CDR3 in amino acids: CASSEFQDRARF. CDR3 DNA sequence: TGTGCCAGCAGTGAATTTCAGGACAGGGCGCGTTTT.

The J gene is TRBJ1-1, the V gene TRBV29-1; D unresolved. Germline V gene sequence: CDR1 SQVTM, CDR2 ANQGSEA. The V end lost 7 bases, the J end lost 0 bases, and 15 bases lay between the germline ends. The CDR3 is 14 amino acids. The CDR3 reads CSAPRGTVNTEAFF. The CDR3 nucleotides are TGCAGCGCCCCTCGAGGTACGGTGAACACTGAAGCTTTCTTT.

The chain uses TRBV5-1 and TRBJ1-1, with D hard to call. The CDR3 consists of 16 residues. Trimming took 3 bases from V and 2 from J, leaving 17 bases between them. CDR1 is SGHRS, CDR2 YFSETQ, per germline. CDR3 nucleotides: TGCGCCAGCAGCTGGACCCGCTCCCTTCATAACACTGAAGCTTTCTTT. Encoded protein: CASSWTRSLHNTEAFF.

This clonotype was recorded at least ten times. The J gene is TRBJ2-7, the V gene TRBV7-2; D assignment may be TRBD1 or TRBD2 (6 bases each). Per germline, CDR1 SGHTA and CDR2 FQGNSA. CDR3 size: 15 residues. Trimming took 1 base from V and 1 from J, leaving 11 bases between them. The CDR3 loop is CASSLGGASSYEQYF. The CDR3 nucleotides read TGTGCCAGCAGCTTAGGGGGGGCCTCTTCCTACGAGCAGTACTTC.

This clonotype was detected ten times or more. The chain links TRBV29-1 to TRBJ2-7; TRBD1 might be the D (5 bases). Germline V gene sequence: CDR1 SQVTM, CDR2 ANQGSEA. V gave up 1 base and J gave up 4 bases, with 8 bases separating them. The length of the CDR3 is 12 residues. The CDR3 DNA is TGCAGCGTTGAAGGACAGCAATACGAGCAGTACTTC. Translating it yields CSVEGQQYEQYF.

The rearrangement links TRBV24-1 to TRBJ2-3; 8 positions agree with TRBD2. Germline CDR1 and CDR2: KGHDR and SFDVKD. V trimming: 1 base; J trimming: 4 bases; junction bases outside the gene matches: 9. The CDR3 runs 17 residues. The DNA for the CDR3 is TGTGCCACCAGTGATTTAAGGGGTACGGGGGGGCCAGATACGCAGTATTTT. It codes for CATSDLRGTGGPDTQYF.

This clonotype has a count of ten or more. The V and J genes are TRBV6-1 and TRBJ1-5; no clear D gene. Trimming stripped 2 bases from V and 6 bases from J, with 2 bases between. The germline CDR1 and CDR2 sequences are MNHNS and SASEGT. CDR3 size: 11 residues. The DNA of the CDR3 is TGTGCCAGCAGTGAAATTCAGCCCCAGCATTTT. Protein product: CASSEIQPQHF.

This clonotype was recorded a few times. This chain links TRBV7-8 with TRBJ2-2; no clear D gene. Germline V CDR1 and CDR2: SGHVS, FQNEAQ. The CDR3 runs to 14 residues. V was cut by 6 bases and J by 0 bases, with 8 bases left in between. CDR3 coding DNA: TGTGCCAGCAGGAACTACCCGAACACCGGGGAGCTGTTTTTT. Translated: CASRNYPNTGELFF.